This T cell receptor beta chain was documented in a study of beta chain features in type 1 diabetes. Study-wide results and caveats: A closer apparent resemblance between naive, central memory and Treg TCRB repertoires was seen in patients than in healthy donors. Researchers report that Type 1 diabetes patients had moderately but significantly shorter TCRB CDR3s across all four CD4+ subsets. Although PCR might favor shorter templates, it would do so equally in patients and controls.

The CDR3 runs to 12 residues. Germline CDR1 reads SGHDN; CDR2 reads FVKESK. Trimming took off 5 bases at V and 3 bases at J, with 5 bases between the two ends. The investigators reverse transcribed all of the isolated RNA, so they sequenced expressed TCRB transcripts. Sequencing was performed with immunoSEQ multiplex PCR; in TCRdb, only in-frame clones are kept and a portion is missing. The sample contains about 170,000 clones, roughly 8% of which appear only once. This clone was counted only a few times. Its antigen is unidentified. Heparinised blood was drawn once per donor, averaging approximately 100 mL. Stem cell-like memory, regulatory, central memory and naive CD4+ cells were sorted via CD45RO/CCR7/CD25/CD127/CD95/CD27.

The genes are TRBV14 and TRBJ2-1; D ambiguous. The source is a young man with type 1 diabetes. The sequenced sample was central memory CD4+ T cells from blood. CDR3 sequence reads: CASSYSYNEQFF. CDR3 nucleotides: TGTGCCAGCAGCTACAGCTACAATGAGCAGTTCTTC.